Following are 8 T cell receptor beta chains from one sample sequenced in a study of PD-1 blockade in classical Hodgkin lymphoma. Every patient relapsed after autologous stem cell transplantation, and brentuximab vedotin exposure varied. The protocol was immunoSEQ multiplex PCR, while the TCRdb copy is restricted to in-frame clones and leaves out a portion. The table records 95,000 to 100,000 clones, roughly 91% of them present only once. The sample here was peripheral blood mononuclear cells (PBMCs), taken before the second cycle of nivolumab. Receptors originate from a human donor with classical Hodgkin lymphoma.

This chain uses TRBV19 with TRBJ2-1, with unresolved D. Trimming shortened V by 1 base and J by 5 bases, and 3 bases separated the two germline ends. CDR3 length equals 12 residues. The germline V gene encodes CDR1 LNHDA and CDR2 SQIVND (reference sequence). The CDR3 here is CASSIADNEQFF. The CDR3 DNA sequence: TGTGCCAGTAGTATAGCGGACAATGAGCAGTTCTTC. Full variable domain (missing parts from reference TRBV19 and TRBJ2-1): DGGITQSPKYLFRKEGQNVTLSCEQNLNHDAMYWYRQDPGQGLRLIYYSQIVNDFQKGDIAEGYSVSREKKESFPLTVTSAQKNPTAFYLCASSIADNEQFFGPGTRLTVL.

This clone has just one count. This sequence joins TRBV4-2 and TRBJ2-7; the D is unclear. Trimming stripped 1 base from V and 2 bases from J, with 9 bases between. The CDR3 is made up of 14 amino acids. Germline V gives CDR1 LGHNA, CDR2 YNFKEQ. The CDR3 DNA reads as TGTGCCAGCAGCCAAGTCGGCAGGACCTACGAGCAGTACTTC. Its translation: CASSQVGRTYEQYF.

The CDR3 here is CAISEGLAGSYEQYF. CDR3 coding DNA: TGTGCCATCAGTGAGGGACTAGCGGGTTCCTACGAGCAGTACTTC. This rearrangement joins TRBV10-3 to TRBJ2-7; 11 nucleotides line up with TRBD2. Germline V gene data show CDR1 as ENHRY and CDR2 as SYGVKD. This CDR3 region has 15 residues. The junction had 1 base not matched to a gene; V was cut back by 2 bases and J by 1 base.

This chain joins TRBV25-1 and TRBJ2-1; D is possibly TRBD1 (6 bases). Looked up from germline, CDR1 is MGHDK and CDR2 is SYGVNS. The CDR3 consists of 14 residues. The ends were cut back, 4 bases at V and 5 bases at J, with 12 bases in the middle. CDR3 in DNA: TGTGCCAGCAGTGGGGTCAGGGGCCACAATGAGCAGTTCTTC. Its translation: CASSGVRGHNEQFF.

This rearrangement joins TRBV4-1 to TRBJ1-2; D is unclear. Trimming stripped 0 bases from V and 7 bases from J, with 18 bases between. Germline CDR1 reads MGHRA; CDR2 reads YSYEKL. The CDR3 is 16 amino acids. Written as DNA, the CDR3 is TGCGCCAGCAGCCAAGATTTCCAGCCCCCTCAACGTGGCTACACCTTC. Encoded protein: CASSQDFQPPQRGYTF.

In DNA, the CDR3 is TGTGCCAGCACCCCGACAGGGGTTAATGAAAAACTGTTTTTT. Translating gives CASTPTGVNEKLFF. The V gene is TRBV6-5, the J gene TRBJ1-4; 8 bases agree with TRBD1. CDR3 length: 14 residues. From germline, CDR1 is MNHEY and CDR2 SVGAGI. V was clipped by 7 bases and J by 4 bases; unmatched bases: 5.

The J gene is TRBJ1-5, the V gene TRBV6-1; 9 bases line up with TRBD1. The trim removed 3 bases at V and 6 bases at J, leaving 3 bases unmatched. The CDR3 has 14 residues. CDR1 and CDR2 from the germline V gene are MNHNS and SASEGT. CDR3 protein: CASSEGTGFQPQHF. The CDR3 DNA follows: TGTGCCAGCAGTGAGGGGACAGGGTTTCAGCCCCAGCATTTT.

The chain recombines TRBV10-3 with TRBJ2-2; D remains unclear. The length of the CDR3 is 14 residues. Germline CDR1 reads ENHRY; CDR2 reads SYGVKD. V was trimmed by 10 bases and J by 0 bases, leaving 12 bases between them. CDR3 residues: CATLPGPNTGELFF. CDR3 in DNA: TGTGCCACCCTTCCGGGCCCGAACACCGGGGAGCTGTTTTTT.